The clone carrying this T cell receptor (beta chain) occurred once. Its target is unknown. Cell sorting via CD45RO/CCR7/CD25/CD127/CD95/CD27 was performed to obtain CD4+ naive, central memory, regulatory and stem cell-like memory cells. After removal of 1 base from V and 5 bases from J, the junction contained 12 bases not matched to a gene. The CDR3 totals 16 residues. CDR1 and CDR2 (germline): GTSNPN, SVGIG (reference sequence). Of the isolated RNA, all was reverse transcribed, and so the sequenced material was expressed TCRB transcripts. Measured with immunoSEQ multiplex PCR; TCRdb has only the in-frame clones, and not every one. Of hundreds of thousands of clones in the sample, around an eighth were seen once. This sample is drawn from a study of beta chain features in type 1 diabetes. General study points: All four CD4+ subsets of Type 1 diabetes patients contained TCRB CDR3s that were moderately but significantly shorter. These data did not resolve whether HLA type affects TCRB rearrangement. Shorter templates might be favored by PCR, and equally so in patients and in controls.

Sample: naive CD4+ T cells from blood. This TCR came from a man younger than 35 with type 1 diabetes. The chain has TRBV30 and TRBJ2-3; 7 nucleotides align to TRBD2. Here the CDR3 reads CAWSGGGGPSGDTQYF. The CDR3 nucleotides read TGTGCCTGGAGTGGCGGGGGAGGGCCTAGCGGAGATACGCAGTATTTT. The complete variable domain, with remaining parts taken from reference TRBV30 and TRBJ2-3, reads SQTIHQWPATLVQPVGSPLSLECTVEGTSNPNLYWYRQAAGRGLQLLFYSVGIGQISSEVPQNLSASRPQDRQFILSSKKLLLSDSGFYLCAWSGGGGPSGDTQYFGPGTRLTVL.